The 25 T cell receptor beta chains below come from one sample, sequenced in a study of T cell responses to AZD1222 COVID-19 vaccine. Using immunoSEQ multiplex PCR, the repertoire was profiled, and TCRdb retains in-frame clones only, with some absent. The sample holds some 130,000 clones, 93% seen once. Specimen: peripheral blood, collected on day 0 of AZD1222 vaccination. These receptors were collected from an adult in good health.

The chain uses TRBV11-3 and TRBJ2-7; the D is unclear. The ends were cut back, 6 bases at V and 2 bases at J, with 14 bases in the middle. From germline, CDR1 is SGHNT and CDR2 YENEEA. This CDR3 is built from 14 residues. The CDR3 here is CASSPPGAPYEQYF. The CDR3, as DNA: TGTGCCAGCAGTCCACCAGGCGCTCCCTACGAGCAGTACTTC.

The chain carries TRBV5-6 and TRBJ1-1; no firm D call. V was cut by 2 bases and J by 3 bases, with 11 bases left in between. The CDR3 length is 14 residues. In germline, CDR1 is SGHDT, CDR2 YYEEEE. CDR3 DNA: TGTGCCAGCAGCTTAAATCTTGGGGACACTGAAGCTTTCTTT. This translates into CASSLNLGDTEAFF. Filled out from reference TRBV5-6 and TRBJ1-1, the complete variable domain reads DAGVTQSPTHLIKTRGQQVTLRCSPKSGHDTVSWYQQALGQGPQFIFQYYEEEERQRGNFPDRFSGHQFPNYSSELNVNALLLGDSALYLCASSLNLGDTEAFFGQGTRLTVV.

The chain links TRBV19 to TRBJ1-5, with a possible D match to TRBD1 (5 bases). The CDR3 extends over 17 amino acids. The V end lost 4 bases, the J end lost 0 bases, and 16 bases lay between the germline ends. Germline CDR1 and CDR2: LNHDA and SQIVND (reference sequence). DNA for the CDR3: TGTGCCAGTAGTAGCGGCTTAGGGGCCTATAGCAATCAGCCCCAGCATTTT. Its translation: CASSSGLGAYSNQPQHF.

The V gene is TRBV7-8, the J gene TRBJ1-5; D remains unclear. V lost 4 bases and J lost 0, with 13 bases in between. The CDR3 totals 16 residues. Germline CDR1 is SGHVS and CDR2 is FQNEAQ. The CDR3 bases are TGTGCCAGCAGCTCCCGAGGCTGGCTTAGCAATCAGCCCCAGCATTTT. Protein: CASSSRGWLSNQPQHF.

The chain links TRBV19 to TRBJ2-5; D tentatively fits TRBD1 or TRBD2 (6 bases each). Germline V CDR1 and CDR2: LNHDA, SQIVND (reference sequence). There are 15 residues in the CDR3. Trimming removed 3 bases from V and 5 bases from J, with 16 bases in between. The CDR3 region is CASSMGPGAWETQYF. CDR3 nucleotides: TGTGCCAGTAGTATGGGTCCGGGGGCGTGGGAGACCCAGTACTTC.

The V gene is TRBV2, the J gene TRBJ1-4, with D tentatively TRBD1 (6 bases). Trimming cost V 4 bases and J 3 bases, with 12 bases left between them. The CDR3 length is 15 residues. Germline CDR1 is SNHLY and CDR2 is FYNNEI. CDR3 bases: TGTGCCAGCAGTGGGTTGGGGGGCCCTAATGAAAAACTGTTTTTT. Translation: CASSGLGGPNEKLFF.

This chain uses TRBV27 with TRBJ1-2, with unresolved D. This CDR3 contains 14 residues. Per the germline V gene, CDR1 is MNHEY and CDR2 is SMNVEV (reference sequence). Trimming shortened V by 5 bases and J by 3 bases, and 13 bases separated the two germline ends. Here the CDR3 reads CASSVQARHYGYTF. The CDR3 DNA sequence: TGTGCCAGCAGTGTTCAGGCAAGGCACTATGGCTACACCTTC.

This chain uses TRBV19 with TRBJ1-2; the match to TRBD1 covers 9 bases. The CDR3 contains 14 residues. With 2 bases clipped from V and 6 bases from J, the junction kept 4 bases outside the gene matches. The germline CDR1 and CDR2 sequences are LNHDA and SQIVND (reference sequence). The CDR3 nucleotides read TGTGCCAGTAGTATATTTACAGGGGGCGATGGCTACACCTTC. Translating it yields CASSIFTGGDGYTF.

V is TRBV28 and J is TRBJ2-7; either TRBD1 or TRBD2 may fit D (5 bases each). Trimming took off 4 bases at V and 4 bases at J, with 17 bases between the two ends. This CDR3 is 15 amino acids long. Germline V gives CDR1 MDHEN, CDR2 SYDVKM. CDR3 amino acids: CASSYLVGTGYEQYF. CDR3 in DNA: TGTGCCAGCAGTTATCTAGTTGGGACGGGGTACGAGCAGTACTTC.

V gene TRBV27 combines with J gene TRBJ1-2, with TRBD1 matching 7 bases. There are 13 residues in the CDR3. J gave up 4 bases and V 5 bases, and 4 bases lay outside the gene matches. The germline V gene encodes CDR1 MNHEY and CDR2 SMNVEV (reference sequence). DNA for the CDR3: TGTGCCAGCAGTCAATCAGGGGGCTATGGCTACACCTTC. Its translation: CASSQSGGYGYTF.

The chain uses TRBV12-3 or TRBV12-4 and TRBJ2-2; no reliable D call. CDR3 length: 13 residues. Trimming removed 3 bases from V and 4 bases from J, with 6 bases in between. The DNA of the CDR3 is TGTGCCAGCAGTTTTTCGCGCACCGGGGAGCTGTTTTTT. Amino acids: CASSFSRTGELFF.

The J gene is TRBJ2-3, the V gene TRBV19; 7 positions agree with TRBD2. The CDR3 consists of 14 residues. J lost 4 bases, V lost 6 bases, and 7 bases had no gene match. Germline loops: CDR1 LNHDA, CDR2 SQIVND (reference sequence). CDR3 region: CASRQQRGADTQYF. DNA of the CDR3: TGTGCCAGTAGACAGCAGCGGGGCGCAGATACGCAGTATTTT.

V gene TRBV28 combines with J gene TRBJ2-5; 8 bases fit TRBD2. Per the germline V gene, CDR1 is MDHEN and CDR2 is SYDVKM. The CDR3 contains 15 residues. With V trimmed by 3 bases and J by 2 bases, 5 bases remained unmatched. This CDR3 is CASSFLVAGQETQYF. In DNA, the CDR3 is TGTGCCAGCAGTTTCTTAGTAGCGGGGCAAGAGACCCAGTACTTC. Full variable domain (remainder filled in from reference TRBV28 and TRBJ2-5): DVKVTQSSRYLVKRTGEKVFLECVQDMDHENMFWYRQDPGLGLRLIYFSYDVKMKEKGDIPEGYSVSREKKERFSLILESASTNQTSMYLCASSFLVAGQETQYFGPGTRLLVL.

The chain links TRBV30 to TRBJ1-6; TRBD1 agrees at 8 bases. CDR1 is GTSNPN, CDR2 SVGIG, per germline (reference sequence). The length of the CDR3 is 17 residues. V lost 2 bases to trimming and J lost 13 bases; unmatched junction nucleotides: 19. CDR3 sequence reads: CAWSHNPGRDRGWPLHF. In nucleotides, the CDR3 is TGTGCCTGGAGTCACAACCCCGGGCGCGACAGGGGTTGGCCCCTCCACTTT.

This clone is a singleton in its sample. The V and J genes are TRBV11-2 and TRBJ1-1; D is undetermined. The length of the CDR3 is 15 residues. Germline CDR1 is SGHAT and CDR2 is FQNNGV. Deletions cut 5 bases from V and 1 base from J, with 14 bases between. CDR3 sequence (DNA): TGTGCCAGCAGCCGCCGCCCTGGAGCGAACACTGAAGCTTTCTTT. Its translation: CASSRRPGANTEAFF.

The rearrangement joins TRBV5-1 to TRBJ2-1, with D perhaps matching TRBD2 (6 bases). The CDR3 is made up of 13 amino acids. CDR1 is SGHRS and CDR2 is YFSETQ in the germline V gene. V shed 7 bases and J shed 9 bases, with 17 bases lying between them. DNA of the CDR3: TGCGCCAGCCTACCGGAGGGAGTAAGTGAGCAGTTCTTC. Its translation: CASLPEGVSEQFF.

For the CDR3, the DNA is TGTGCCAGCAGTGACAGGCTCGGGTCACCCCTCCACTTT. Protein: CASSDRLGSPLHF. The chain employs TRBV2 and TRBJ1-6, with D unclear. Germline-derived CDR1 and CDR2 are SNHLY and FYNNEI. The CDR3 runs to 13 residues. V lost 3 bases and J 10 bases, leaving 10 bases between the germline ends.

This clone was seen only a few times. The chain combines TRBV30 with TRBJ1-1; 7 bases are shared with TRBD1. CDR1 is GTSNPN and CDR2 is SVGIG in the germline V gene (reference sequence). V dropped 6 bases and J dropped 10; count of bases not matched to a gene: 8. This CDR3 is built from 11 residues. The CDR3 loop is CACWDSRGAFF. CDR3 bases: TGTGCCTGCTGGGACAGTCGGGGAGCTTTCTTT. Looking up the rest from reference TRBV30 and TRBJ1-1 gives the full variable domain: SQTIHQWPATLVQPVGSPLSLECTVEGTSNPNLYWYRQAAGRGLQLLFYSVGIGQISSEVPQNLSASRPQDRQFILSSKKLLLSDSGFYLCACWDSRGAFFGQGTRLTVV.

V and J are TRBV2 and TRBJ2-3; D may be TRBD2 (6 bases). This CDR3 is built from 16 residues. Trimming pared 6 bases from V and 3 bases from J, leaving 19 bases between. Germline V gene sequence: CDR1 SNHLY, CDR2 FYNNEI. The CDR3 is CASSGALGLITDTQYF. CDR3 sequence (DNA): TGTGCCAGCAGCGGCGCTTTGGGACTGATAACAGATACGCAGTATTTT.

This chain uses TRBV29-1 with TRBJ2-1; 9 bases map to TRBD1. The CDR3 covers 13 residues. Trimming took 7 bases from V and 3 from J; bases not matched to a gene: 4. The germline CDR1 and CDR2 sequences are SQVTM and ANQGSEA. The CDR3 region is CSGYRGLYNEQFF. CDR3 DNA sequence: TGCAGCGGATACAGGGGGCTCTACAATGAGCAGTTCTTC.

V gene TRBV7-2 combines with J gene TRBJ2-5; D unresolved. Per the germline V gene, CDR1 is SGHTA and CDR2 is FQGNSA. Trimming cost V 1 base and J 5 bases, with 8 bases left between them. The CDR3 is 13 amino acids. CDR3 sequence (DNA): TGTGCCAGCAGCTTAGTTAGTGGGGAGACCCAGTACTTC. Its protein is CASSLVSGETQYF.

The genes are TRBV14 and TRBJ2-6; D is unclear. The CDR3 totals 15 residues. The germline V gene has CDR1 SGHDN and CDR2 FVKESK. V was cut by 4 bases and J by 0 bases, with 7 bases left in between. The CDR3 is CASSPYHSGANVLTF. In DNA form, the CDR3 reads TGTGCCAGCAGCCCTTATCACTCTGGGGCCAACGTCCTGACTTTC.

The CDR3 is CASSQGGLAVAADTQYF. In DNA form, the CDR3 reads TGCGCCAGCAGCCAAGGCGGCCTAGCGGTGGCAGCAGATACGCAGTATTTT. The V call is TRBV4-1, the J call TRBJ2-3; TRBD2 agrees at 7 bases. Unmatched junction bases numbered 11, after V lost 1 base and J lost 4 bases. CDR1 is MGHRA, CDR2 YSYEKL, per germline. The CDR3 has 17 amino acids.

V and J are TRBV11-1 and TRBJ1-4; D is uncertain. The CDR3 consists of 14 residues. Germline assignment: CDR1 SGHAT and CDR2 FQDESV (reference sequence). Trimming stripped 5 bases from V and 0 bases from J, with 7 bases between. The CDR3 DNA reads TGTGCCAGCAGCGCACACGCAACTAATGAAAAACTGTTTTTT. It translates to CASSAHATNEKLFF.

The gene calls are TRBV5-1 and TRBJ2-1; 9 bases align to TRBD1. The CDR3 is 13 amino acids. The J segment lost 8 bases and the V segment lost 5 bases, leaving 5 bases of the junction unmatched. CDR1 and CDR2 from the germline V gene are SGHRS and YFSETQ. The CDR3 nucleotides read TGCGCCAGCAGTTCACAGGGGGCCGATGAGCAGTTCTTC. This gives the protein CASSSQGADEQFF.